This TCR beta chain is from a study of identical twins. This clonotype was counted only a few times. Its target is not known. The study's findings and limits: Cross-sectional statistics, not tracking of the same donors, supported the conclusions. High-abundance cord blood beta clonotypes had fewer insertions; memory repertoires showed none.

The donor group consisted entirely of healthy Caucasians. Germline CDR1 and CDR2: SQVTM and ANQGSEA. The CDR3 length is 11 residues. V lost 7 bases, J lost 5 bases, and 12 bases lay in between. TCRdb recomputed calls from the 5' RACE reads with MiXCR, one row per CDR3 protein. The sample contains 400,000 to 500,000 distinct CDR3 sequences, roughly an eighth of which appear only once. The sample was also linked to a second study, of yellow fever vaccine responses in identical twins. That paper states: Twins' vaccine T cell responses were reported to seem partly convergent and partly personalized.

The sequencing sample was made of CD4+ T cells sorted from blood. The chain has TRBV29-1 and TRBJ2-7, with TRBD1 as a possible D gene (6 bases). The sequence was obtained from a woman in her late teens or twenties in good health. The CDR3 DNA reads TGCAGCGCCCTCCAGGGGAACGAGCAGTACTTC. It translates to CSALQGNEQYF.